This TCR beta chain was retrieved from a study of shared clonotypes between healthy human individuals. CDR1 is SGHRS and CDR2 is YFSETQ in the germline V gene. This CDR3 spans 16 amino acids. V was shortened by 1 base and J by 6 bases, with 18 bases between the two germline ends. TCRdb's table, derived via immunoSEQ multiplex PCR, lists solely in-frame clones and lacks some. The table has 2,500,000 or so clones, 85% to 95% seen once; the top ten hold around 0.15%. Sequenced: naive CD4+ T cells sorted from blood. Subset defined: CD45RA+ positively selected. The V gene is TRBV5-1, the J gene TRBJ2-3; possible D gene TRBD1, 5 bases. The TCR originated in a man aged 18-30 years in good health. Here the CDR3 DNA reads TGCGCCAGCAGCTTGACGGGCAGTTCCAACAGGGATACGCAGTATTTT. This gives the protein CASSLTGSSNRDTQYF.